The 21 T cell receptor beta chains in this list originate from one sample, sequenced in a study of blood T cell repertoires in COVID-19 (dated by TCRdb to about 2020). The library was made by the immunoSEQ multiplex PCR assay. Held by TCRdb, this immuneACCESS table contains in-frame sequences only and omits some clones. Under half of the omission traces to an unresolved V gene where checked; the cause of the rest is unknown. This sample comprises fewer than 90,000 clones, approximately 90% of them detected only once. The top ten clones comprise 1.1% to 1.5% of the sample. The source material was peripheral blood. These receptors came from a human donor in a cohort sampled during active COVID-19.

V usage is TRBV6-1 and J usage is TRBJ1-2; D unresolved. The CDR3 is 15 residues long. V was trimmed by 0 bases and J by 2 bases, leaving 10 bases between them. CDR1 is MNHNS and CDR2 is SASEGT in the germline V gene. CDR3 sequence reads: CASSEAGGQNYGYTF. CDR3 DNA: TGTGCCAGCAGTGAAGCCGGAGGGCAGAACTATGGCTACACCTTC.

This clone appeared a single time. The V and J genes are TRBV18 and TRBJ1-2, with 7 nucleotides matching TRBD1. Germline loops: CDR1 KGHSH, CDR2 LQKENI. This CDR3 is 14 amino acids long. The V gene end was trimmed by 3 bases and the J gene end by 3 bases; junction bases not matched to a gene: 4. CDR3 residues: CASSPLGQDYGYTF. As DNA, the CDR3 is TGTGCCAGCTCACCGCTCGGACAGGACTATGGCTACACCTTC.

The genes are TRBV5-6 and TRBJ1-5, with D maybe TRBD1 (6 bases). Germline V gene data show CDR1 as SGHDT and CDR2 as YYEEEE. The V gene lost 4 bases and the J gene lost 0 bases, with 17 bases spanning the gap. This CDR3 region has 17 residues. Here the CDR3 reads CASSPQGSTDSNQPQHF. Written as DNA, the CDR3 is TGTGCCAGCAGCCCACAGGGTTCTACGGATAGCAATCAGCCCCAGCATTTT.

The V gene is TRBV12-3 or TRBV12-4, the J gene TRBJ2-7, with 7 bases fitting TRBD2. The CDR3 consists of 13 residues. The ends lost 6 bases at V and 6 bases at J; junction bases unmatched: 8. The CDR3 protein is CASSLPSGGEQYF. The CDR3 region has the DNA TGTGCCAGCAGCCTCCCTAGCGGTGGCGAGCAGTACTTC.

The rearrangement links TRBV7-8 to TRBJ2-5; TRBD2 agrees at 10 bases. The CDR3 is made up of 19 amino acids. Germline CDR1 and CDR2: SGHVS and FQNEAQ. With 1 base clipped from V and 2 bases from J, the junction kept 13 bases outside the gene matches. The CDR3 sequence is CASSLVRPSGRRLQETQYF. CDR3 nucleotide sequence: TGTGCCAGCAGCTTAGTGCGGCCTAGCGGGAGAAGGTTGCAAGAGACCCAGTACTTC.

V usage is TRBV5-1 and J usage is TRBJ2-5, with 13 nucleotides matching TRBD2. Germline V lookup: CDR1 SGHRS, CDR2 YFSETQ. The CDR3 covers 17 residues. V shed 2 bases and J 7 bases; nucleotides not matched to a gene: 11. In nucleotides, the CDR3 is TGCGCCAGCAGCTTCTCTCCGACTAGCGGGGGGCCGGGGACCCAGTACTTC. Amino acids: CASSFSPTSGGPGTQYF.

V gene TRBV7-9 combines with J gene TRBJ2-2; possibly TRBD2 for D (5 bases). The germline CDR1 and CDR2 sequences are SEHNR and FQNEAQ (reference sequence). Between the trimmed V and J ends, which lost 5 bases and 4 bases, there was a span of 14 bases. This CDR3 has 15 residues. As DNA, the CDR3 is TGTGCCAGCAGCCCCCGCCTTGAGGGCACCGGGGAGCTGTTTTTT. It translates to CASSPRLEGTGELFF.

The chain couples TRBV7-8 to TRBJ2-1; 8 nucleotides align to TRBD1. With 5 bases clipped from V and 6 bases from J, the junction kept 3 bases outside the gene matches. Germline values: CDR1 SGHVS, CDR2 FQNEAQ. The CDR3 totals 13 residues. CDR3 protein: CASSPQGANEQFF. In nucleotides, the CDR3 is TGTGCCAGCAGCCCTCAGGGGGCCAATGAGCAGTTCTTC.

The chain has TRBV9 and TRBJ2-1, with 13 bases matching TRBD2. V was pared by 6 bases and J by 6 bases, with 15 bases of the junction left unmatched. The CDR3 is made up of 18 amino acids. The germline V gene encodes CDR1 SGDLS and CDR2 YYNGEE. CDR3 loop: CASNGLAGDIGAFNEQFF. The DNA for the CDR3 is TGTGCCAGCAACGGACTAGCGGGAGATATTGGGGCGTTCAATGAGCAGTTCTTC.

V is TRBV24-1 and J is TRBJ2-5, with a possible D match to TRBD1 (6 bases). V was cut by 3 bases and J by 5 bases, with 12 bases left in between. This CDR3 spans 14 amino acids. Per germline, CDR1 KGHDR and CDR2 SFDVKD. This CDR3 is CATSDKGDGETQYF. The CDR3, as DNA: TGTGCCACCAGTGATAAGGGGGACGGGGAGACCCAGTACTTC.

The rearrangement links TRBV11-2 to TRBJ2-7; TRBD1 agrees at 10 bases. CDR3 length: 16 amino acids. The ends lost 5 bases at V and 2 bases at J; junction bases unmatched: 9. CDR1 is SGHAT, CDR2 FQNNGV, per germline. The CDR3 DNA reads as TGTGCCAGCAGCGACTCGGACAGGGGGTCAACCTACGAGCAGTACTTC. Translating it yields CASSDSDRGSTYEQYF.

This chain connects TRBV18 to TRBJ1-1; the match to TRBD1 covers 10 bases. V shed 3 bases and J 5 bases; nucleotides not matched to a gene: 9. The CDR3 spans 16 residues. Germline CDR1 reads KGHSH; CDR2 reads LQKENI. The CDR3 sequence is CASSPYWGQGQTEAFF. In nucleotides, the CDR3 is TGTGCCAGCTCACCCTACTGGGGACAGGGGCAAACTGAAGCTTTCTTT.

In nucleotides, the CDR3 is TGTGCCAGCAGTTTAGCGGGAGGGCCCGGTGAGCAGTTCTTC. Amino acid sequence: CASSLAGGPGEQFF. The rearrangement uses TRBV6-5 and TRBJ2-1, with 11 bases lining up with TRBD2. V dropped 4 bases and J dropped 9; count of bases not matched to a gene: 5. The CDR3 consists of 14 residues. Germline values: CDR1 MNHEY, CDR2 SVGAGI.

This clone was seen a single time. This chain connects TRBV27 to TRBJ2-1, with TRBD2 as a possible D gene (5 bases). The germline V gene has CDR1 MNHEY and CDR2 SMNVEV (reference sequence). The V and J ends lost 3 bases and 4 bases respectively, with 13 bases between them. The CDR3 spans 15 residues. The CDR3 nucleotides read TGTGCCAGCAGTTTCGGGGTCTCAGGATACAATGAGCAGTTCTTC. This gives the protein CASSFGVSGYNEQFF.

The chain is built from TRBV3-1 (or the pseudogene TRBV3-2) and TRBJ2-2, with TRBD1 as a possible D gene (5 bases). This CDR3 is built from 14 residues. Trimming took 8 bases from V and 1 from J, leaving 11 bases between them. Germline CDR1 is LGHDT and CDR2 is YNNKEL (reference sequence). CDR3 nucleotide sequence: TGTGCCAGCGGCCGAACAGGGAACACCGGGGAGCTGTTTTTT. This codes for CASGRTGNTGELFF.

The chain joins TRBV27 to TRBJ2-1; 7 bases fit TRBD2. The germline gives CDR1 MNHEY, CDR2 SMNVEV (reference sequence). The CDR3 is made up of 14 amino acids. The junction had 1 base not matched to a gene; V was cut back by 1 base and J by 4 bases. This CDR3 is CASSLFGGYNEQFF. CDR3 DNA: TGTGCCAGCAGTTTATTCGGGGGGTACAATGAGCAGTTCTTC.

This chain links TRBV20-1 with TRBJ2-1, with D maybe TRBD2 (5 bases). V lost 6 bases and J lost 7, with 10 bases in between. Germline V CDR1 and CDR2: DFQATT, SNEGSKA (reference sequence). There are 11 residues in the CDR3. The CDR3, as DNA: TGCAGTGCGCAACTAGGAAATGAGCAGTTCTTC. Protein sequence: CSAQLGNEQFF.

V is TRBV28 and J is TRBJ2-7, with 8 bases aligning to TRBD1. With V trimmed by 1 base and J by 5 bases, 4 bases remained unmatched. Germline V lookup: CDR1 MDHEN, CDR2 SYDVKM. This CDR3 spans 14 amino acids. The chain's CDR3 is CASSLSQGAHEQYF. The CDR3 DNA reads as TGTGCCAGCAGTTTATCCCAGGGGGCACACGAGCAGTACTTC.

The chain is built from TRBV25-1 and TRBJ2-3; D perhaps matches TRBD2 (6 bases). With 3 bases removed from V and 1 base from J, the gap between germline ends came to 14 bases. Germline CDR1 MGHDK, CDR2 SYGVNS. The CDR3 covers 16 residues. CDR3 nucleotides: TGTGCCAGCAGTGATCTGTTGCGGAGGGGCACAGATACGCAGTATTTT. Its translation is CASSDLLRRGTDTQYF.

The chain has TRBV28 and TRBJ2-3, with 8 bases aligning to TRBD2. V lost 6 bases and J lost 2; bases outside the gene matches: 13. The V gene's germline CDR1 is MDHEN and CDR2 SYDVKM. The CDR3 contains 17 residues. As DNA, the CDR3 is TGTGCCAGCAGCCCTTGGACTAGCCAGGACCACACAGATACGCAGTATTTT. Protein sequence: CASSPWTSQDHTDTQYF.

V gene TRBV7-8 combines with J gene TRBJ1-1, with D tentatively TRBD1 (5 bases). The CDR3 is 12 amino acids. Trimming pared 0 bases from V and 11 bases from J, leaving 10 bases between. CDR1 and CDR2 from the germline V gene are SGHVS and FQNEAQ. As DNA, the CDR3 is TGTGCCAGCAGCTTAGCGGGGCAGGCGGCTTTCTTT. This translates into CASSLAGQAAFF.